Below are 7 T cell receptor beta chains sequenced from a single sample in a study of T cell responses to AZD1222 COVID-19 vaccine. The protocol was immunoSEQ multiplex PCR, while the TCRdb copy is restricted to in-frame clones and leaves out a portion. The profile shows about 100,000 clones, over 80% of them singletons. The starting material was peripheral blood, obtained on day 0 of AZD1222 vaccination. The receptors originated from an adult in good health.

The chain links TRBV28 to TRBJ1-2, with D possibly TRBD1 on 6 matching bases. CDR1 is MDHEN, CDR2 SYDVKM, per germline. This CDR3 contains 17 residues. The V end was cut by 2 bases, the J end by 5 bases, with 21 bases between. CDR3 loop: CASSLIGGGPNSYGYTF. As DNA, the CDR3 is TGTGCCAGCAGTTTAATCGGGGGCGGCCCAAATTCATATGGCTACACCTTC.

CDR3 protein: CASSAPGQGNTEAFF. In DNA, the CDR3 is TGTGCCAGCAGTGCTCCGGGACAGGGAAACACTGAAGCTTTCTTT. The chain couples TRBV28 to TRBJ1-1; 9 positions match TRBD1. Trimming at V came to 5 bases and at J to 2 bases, leaving 6 bases not matched to a gene. This CDR3 spans 15 amino acids. Germline V lookup: CDR1 MDHEN, CDR2 SYDVKM.

The chain links TRBV27 to TRBJ2-7; a possible D gene is TRBD1 (6 bases). CDR1 and CDR2 (germline): MNHEY, SMNVEV (reference sequence). The V end was cut by 2 bases, the J end by 9 bases, with 14 bases between. There are 13 residues in the CDR3. The CDR3 spells CASSLVETGAQYF. CDR3 sequence (DNA): TGTGCCAGCAGTTTAGTGGAGACAGGCGCGCAGTACTTC.

The chain combines TRBV27 with TRBJ1-4, with 7 nucleotides matching TRBD1. There are 15 residues in the CDR3. Germline CDR1 and CDR2: MNHEY and SMNVEV (reference sequence). Trimming at V came to 5 bases and at J to 6 bases, leaving 9 bases not matched to a gene. The CDR3 coding sequence is TGTGCCAGCAGTCCCCGCGCAGGGGGGGATGAAAAACTGTTTTTT. The encoded protein is CASSPRAGGDEKLFF.

V and J are TRBV19 and TRBJ1-2; TRBD1 matches 9 bases. This CDR3 region has 16 residues. Germline CDR1 is LNHDA and CDR2 is SQIVND (reference sequence). Losses at the gene ends were 4 bases for V and 4 bases for J; bases not matched to a gene: 10. The DNA of the CDR3 is TGTGCCAGTAGTACCCCGGGACAGGGCGGCGGCTATGGCTACACCTTC. This encodes CASSTPGQGGGYGYTF.

The chain recombines TRBV6-2 or TRBV6-3 with TRBJ2-2; a weak D match, TRBD2 (5 bases). Between the trimmed V and J ends, which lost 4 bases and 5 bases, there was a span of 11 bases. There are 14 residues in the CDR3. CDR1 is MNHEY, CDR2 SVGEGT, per germline. CDR3 residues: CASSSIGRTGELFF. CDR3 bases: TGTGCCAGCAGTTCAATAGGGAGAACCGGGGAGCTGTTTTTT.

V usage is TRBV5-8 and J usage is TRBJ1-2; D ambiguous. This CDR3 comprises 14 residues. Per the germline V gene, CDR1 is SGHTS and CDR2 is YDEGEE. Trimming shortened V by 3 bases and J by 1 base, and 10 bases separated the two germline ends. The CDR3 spells CASSSRRSNYGYTF. The CDR3 nucleotides are TGTGCCAGCAGCTCCCGAAGAAGTAACTATGGCTACACCTTC.